This section outlines one T cell receptor beta chain sequence together with its context. Its antigen remains unidentified. This sample is drawn from a study of beta chain features in type 1 diabetes. As every portion of the isolated RNA was reverse transcribed, the sequencing read expressed TCRB transcripts. Approximately 3.6 million reads per sample on average were obtained from naive, central memory and regulatory T cell samples. The method was immunoSEQ multiplex PCR; TCRdb's version includes in-frame clones alone and lacks a portion of them. Of 200,000 to 300,000 clones in the sample, about a tenth were seen once. Regarding the study as a whole: Type 1 diabetes patients had TCRB CDR3s that were shorter (moderately but significantly so) in all four CD4+ subsets.

The V gene's germline CDR1 is MNHNY and CDR2 SVGAGI (reference sequence). The CDR3 consists of 13 residues. The J segment lost 1 base and the V segment lost 5 bases, leaving 1 base of the junction unmatched. Heparinised blood was drawn once per donor, averaging around 120 mL. This TCR was sampled from a man aged 30 to 39 with type 1 diabetes. This chain connects TRBV6-6 to TRBJ1-1, with 7 positions matching TRBD1. Sequenced sample: naive CD4+ T cells from blood. The CDR3 is CASSRQGNTEAFF. DNA of the CDR3: TGTGCCAGCAGTCGACAGGGGAACACTGAAGCTTTCTTT.